The rows below give T cell receptor beta chains drawn from one sample of a study of beta chain features in type 1 diabetes. Only in-frame clones appear in the TCRdb table, and some are missing; sequencing was by immunoSEQ multiplex PCR. The sample contains hundreds of thousands of clones, approximately 13% of which appear only once. The sequenced sample consisted of naive CD4+ T cells from blood. The receptor set was obtained from a man aged 25-45 years in good health. Each CDR3 is given with its conserved first and last residue. A D gene is named only where the DNA matches it firmly. The listing skips clone size in some rows; elsewhere it reads once, few, many or a size class.

clone_size d_call j_call v_call cdr3_aa cdr3_nt
few NA TRBJ2-5 TRBV7-9 CASSFGGLETQYF TGTGCCAGCAGCTTTGGGGGGCTAGAGACCCAGTACTTC
few TRBD1 TRBJ2-3 TRBV5-1 CASSPQGVTDTQYF TGCGCCAGCAGCCCACAGGGGGTTACAGATACGCAGTATTTT
NA TRBD1 TRBJ2-3 TRBV27 CATYTGGGSTDTQYF TGTGCCACCTACACAGGGGGCGGCTCCACAGATACGCAGTATTTT
few TRBD1 TRBJ1-2 TRBV30 CAWTGTGRPPYGYTF TGTGCCTGGACTGGGACAGGACGCCCTCCCTATGGCTACACCTTC
NA NA TRBJ1-2 TRBV7-9 CASITPGVPMGGYTF TGTGCCAGCATCACCCCGGGGGTACCTATGGGTGGCTACACCTTC
NA NA TRBJ2-1 TRBV23-1 CASSQTWRFEEQFF TGCGCCAGCTCTCAGACTTGGAGATTCGAGGAGCAGTTCTTC
NA TRBD2 TRBJ2-5 TRBV6-5 CASSYGTSRETQYF TGTGCCAGCAGTTATGGGACTAGTAGAGAGACCCAGTACTTC
NA TRBD1 TRBJ2-5 TRBV2 CASREDRGRETQYF TGTGCCAGCAGAGAAGACAGGGGGCGAGAGACCCAGTACTTC
few NA TRBJ2-3 TRBV9 CASSVVAGSTNTQYF TGTGCCAGCAGCGTAGTTGCCGGGAGCACTAATACGCAGTATTTT
few NA TRBJ2-1 TRBV5-6 CASSFTGEVEQFF TGTGCCAGCAGCTTCACAGGGGAGGTTGAGCAGTTCTTC
NA TRBD1 TRBJ2-5 TRBV9 CASSVAGTGAQETQYF TGTGCCAGCAGCGTAGCGGGGACAGGGGCACAAGAGACCCAGTACTTC
NA NA TRBJ1-2 TRBV9 CASSVAMGGNYGYTF TGTGCCAGCAGCGTAGCAATGGGGGGGAATTATGGCTACACCTTC
NA NA TRBJ2-2 TRBV25-1 CASSEGQRRTGELFF TGTGCCAGCAGTGAGGGTCAGCGCCGCACCGGGGAGCTGTTTTTT
many NA TRBJ2-4 TRBV21-1 CASSYLSGVAKNIQYF TGTGCCAGCAGCTATTTATCGGGGGTAGCCAAAAACATTCAGTACTTC
NA NA TRBJ2-3 TRBV29-1 CSVVRADTQYF TGCAGCGTTGTCAGGGCAGATACGCAGTATTTT
NA TRBD2 TRBJ2-3 TRBV4-1 CASSQGTSGSPDTQYF TGCGCCAGCAGCCAAGGGACTAGCGGGAGCCCAGATACGCAGTATTTT
NA NA TRBJ1-1 TRBV7-6 CASSLYRVNTEAFF TGTGCCAGCAGCTTATACAGGGTGAACACTGAAGCTTTCTTT
many NA TRBJ2-1 TRBV15 CATSRVVGSYNEQFF TGTGCCACCAGCAGAGTGGTGGGCTCCTACAATGAGCAGTTCTTC
NA TRBD1 TRBJ2-5 TRBV30 CAWMFGGQAQETQYF TGTGCCTGGATGTTTGGAGGACAGGCACAAGAGACCCAGTACTTC
NA TRBD1 TRBJ2-2 TRBV10-3 CAITGQGSAGELFF TGTGCCATCACTGGACAGGGTAGCGCCGGGGAGCTGTTTTTT
once TRBD2 TRBJ2-1 TRBV27 CASSPILGRISYNEQFF TGTGCCAGCAGTCCTATCCTCGGGAGGATCTCCTACAATGAGCAGTTCTTC
NA NA TRBJ2-3 TRBV7-2 CASSLQTSSDTQYF TGTGCCAGCAGCTTACAGACTAGTTCAGATACGCAGTATTTT
few NA TRBJ1-5 TRBV7-2 CASSPGPGNQPQHF TGTGCCAGCAGCCCGGGTCCGGGGAATCAGCCCCAGCATTTT
NA NA TRBJ1-3 TRBV5-4 CASSLKSGSGNTIYF TGTGCCAGCAGCTTGAAGTCTGGGTCTGGAAACACCATATATTTT
few NA TRBJ2-7 TRBV11-2 CASSFRDKTYEQYF TGTGCCAGCAGCTTTCGGGATAAAACCTACGAGCAGTACTTC
few NA TRBJ1-1 TRBV6-1 CASSGNTEAFF TGTGCCAGCAGTGGGAACACTGAAGCTTTCTTT
few NA TRBJ2-5 TRBV25-1 CASSQRETQYF TGTGCCAGCAGTCAACGAGAGACCCAGTACTTC
few NA TRBJ1-4 TRBV29-1 CSVGDGIRGEKLFF TGCAGCGTTGGGGACGGGATCCGCGGAGAAAAACTGTTTTTT
NA TRBD2 TRBJ2-7 TRBV5-4 CASSPRLAGGTSLLSFEQYF TGTGCCAGCAGCCCCCGTCTAGCGGGGGGCACCTCCCTTTTAAGCTTCGAGCAGTACTTC
NA NA TRBJ1-1 TRBV30 CAWSFRVRDTEAFF TGTGCCTGGAGTTTTCGAGTTCGGGACACTGAAGCTTTCTTT
NA NA TRBJ2-1 TRBV29-1 CSVENPSSRYNEQFF TGCAGCGTTGAAAACCCCTCAAGCCGGTACAATGAGCAGTTCTTC
NA NA TRBJ2-5 TRBV7-8 CASSLLSAETQYF TGTGCCAGCAGCTTACTAAGTGCGGAGACCCAGTACTTC
few TRBD2 TRBJ2-1 TRBV7-9 CASSLEGLNHEQFF TGTGCCAGCAGCTTAGAGGGACTAAATCATGAGCAGTTCTTC
NA TRBD1 TRBJ2-1 TRBV6-6 CASSYAGTGDEQFF TGTGCCAGCAGCTACGCGGGGACAGGTGATGAGCAGTTCTTC
NA NA TRBJ2-3 TRBV7-6 CASSSLSGESRTDTQYF TGTGCCAGCAGCTCCTTGTCGGGGGAGTCGAGGACAGATACGCAGTATTTT
NA NA TRBJ2-5 TRBV9 CASSVEGSGTRTQYF TGTGCCAGCAGCGTAGAAGGTTCTGGGACAAGGACCCAGTACTTC
NA NA TRBJ1-1 TRBV12-5 CASGLEQSWNTEAFF TGTGCTAGTGGTTTGGAGCAGAGCTGGAACACTGAAGCTTTCTTT
few TRBD2 TRBJ2-5 TRBV9 CASSVGLAGVEETQYF TGTGCCAGCAGCGTAGGACTAGCGGGAGTAGAAGAGACCCAGTACTTC
NA TRBD1 TRBJ2-2 TRBV25-1 CASSVTGVNTGELFF TGTGCCAGCAGTGTGACAGGGGTGAACACCGGGGAGCTGTTTTTT
few NA TRBJ2-1 TRBV7-9 CASSLSTSHEQFF TGTGCCAGCAGCTTATCTACATCCCATGAGCAGTTCTTC
NA NA TRBJ1-5 TRBV28 CASSLGGGSNQPQHF TGTGCCAGCAGTTTAGGCGGAGGGAGCAATCAGCCCCAGCATTTT
few NA TRBJ2-7 TRBV9 CASSVGQDLSLEQYF TGTGCCAGCAGCGTAGGCCAGGATCTTTCCCTCGAGCAGTACTTC
NA NA TRBJ2-3 TRBV7-6 CASSLAGTSTDTQYF TGTGCCAGCAGCTTAGCGGGAACTAGCACAGATACGCAGTATTTT
few NA TRBJ2-7 TRBV28 CASSPADTPYEQYF TGTGCCAGCAGCCCTGCGGACACACCATACGAGCAGTACTTC
many TRBD2 TRBJ2-6 TRBV7-9 CASTMRLAGAGANVLTF TGTGCCAGCACCATGCGACTAGCGGGGGCTGGGGCCAACGTCCTGACTTTC